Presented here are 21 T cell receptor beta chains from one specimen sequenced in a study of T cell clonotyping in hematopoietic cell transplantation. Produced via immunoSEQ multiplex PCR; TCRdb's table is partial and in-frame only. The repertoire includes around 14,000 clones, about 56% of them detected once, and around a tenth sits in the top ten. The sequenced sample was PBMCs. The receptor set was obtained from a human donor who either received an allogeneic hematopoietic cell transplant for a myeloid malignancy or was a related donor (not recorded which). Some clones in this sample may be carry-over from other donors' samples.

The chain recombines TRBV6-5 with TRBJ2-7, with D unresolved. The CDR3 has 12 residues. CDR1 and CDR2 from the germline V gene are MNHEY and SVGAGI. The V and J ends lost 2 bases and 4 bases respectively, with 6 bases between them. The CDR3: CASSYDLYEQYF. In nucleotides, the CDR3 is TGTGCCAGCAGTTACGACCTATACGAGCAGTACTTC.

As DNA, the CDR3 is TGCAGTGCAGGGACAAGCTACGAGCAGTACTTC. Its protein product is CSAGTSYEQYF. The chain couples TRBV20-1 to TRBJ2-7, with a weak D call TRBD1 (6 bases). Germline V CDR1 and CDR2: DFQATT, SNEGSKA (reference sequence). Deletions cut 6 bases from V and 3 bases from J, with 9 bases between. This CDR3 is 11 amino acids long.

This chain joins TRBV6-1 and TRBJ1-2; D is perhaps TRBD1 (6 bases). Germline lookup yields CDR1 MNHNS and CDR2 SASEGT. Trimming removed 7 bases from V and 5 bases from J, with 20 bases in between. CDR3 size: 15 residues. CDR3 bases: TGTGCCAGCAAACGGATCGGGGGGCTATGGTATGGCTACACCTTC. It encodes CASKRIGGLWYGYTF.

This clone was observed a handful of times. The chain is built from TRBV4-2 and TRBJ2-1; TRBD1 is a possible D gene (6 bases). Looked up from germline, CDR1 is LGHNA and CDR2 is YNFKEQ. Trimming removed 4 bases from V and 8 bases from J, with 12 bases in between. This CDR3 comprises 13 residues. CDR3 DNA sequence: TGTGCCAGCAGCCTTATAGAGGGGGATGAGCAGTTCTTC. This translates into CASSLIEGDEQFF.

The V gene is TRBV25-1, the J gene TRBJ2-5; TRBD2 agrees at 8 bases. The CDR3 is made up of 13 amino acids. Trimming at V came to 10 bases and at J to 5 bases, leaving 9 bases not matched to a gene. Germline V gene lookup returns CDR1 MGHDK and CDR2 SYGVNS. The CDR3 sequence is CATGGVAGETQYF. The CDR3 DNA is TGTGCCACCGGGGGGGTAGCGGGGGAGACCCAGTACTTC.

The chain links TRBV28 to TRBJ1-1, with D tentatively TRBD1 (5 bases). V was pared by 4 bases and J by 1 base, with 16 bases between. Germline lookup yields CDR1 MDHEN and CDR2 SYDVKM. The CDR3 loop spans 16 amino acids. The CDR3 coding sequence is TGTGCCAGCAGTTCTGTAGGTCAGGGTCGGAACACTGAAGCTTTCTTT. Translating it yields CASSSVGQGRNTEAFF.

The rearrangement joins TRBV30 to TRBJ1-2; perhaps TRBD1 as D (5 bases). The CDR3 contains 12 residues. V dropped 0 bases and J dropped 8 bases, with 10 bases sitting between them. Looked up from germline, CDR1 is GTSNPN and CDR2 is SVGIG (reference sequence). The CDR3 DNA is TGTGCCTGGAGTGTACCAGGGCAAGGCTACACCTTC. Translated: CAWSVPGQGYTF.

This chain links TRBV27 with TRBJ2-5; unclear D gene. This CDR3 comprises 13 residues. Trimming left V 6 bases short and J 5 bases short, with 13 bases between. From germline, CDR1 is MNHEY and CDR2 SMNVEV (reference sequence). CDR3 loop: CASSDLGRETQYF. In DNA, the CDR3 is TGTGCCAGCAGCGATTTAGGTCGGGAGACCCAGTACTTC.

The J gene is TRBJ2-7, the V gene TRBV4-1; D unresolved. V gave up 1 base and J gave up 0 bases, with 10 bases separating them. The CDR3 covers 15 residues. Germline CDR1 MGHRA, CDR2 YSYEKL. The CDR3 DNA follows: TGCGCCAGCAGCCAAGGACACATCAGCTCCTACGAGCAGTACTTC. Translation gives CASSQGHISSYEQYF.

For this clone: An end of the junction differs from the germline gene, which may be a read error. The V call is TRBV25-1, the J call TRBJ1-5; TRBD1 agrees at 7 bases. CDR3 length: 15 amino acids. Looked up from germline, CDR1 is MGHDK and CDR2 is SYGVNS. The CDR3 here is CAGSATGAPNQPQHF. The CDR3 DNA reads TGTGCCGGCAGTGCTACAGGGGCGCCTAATCAGCCCCAGCATTTT.

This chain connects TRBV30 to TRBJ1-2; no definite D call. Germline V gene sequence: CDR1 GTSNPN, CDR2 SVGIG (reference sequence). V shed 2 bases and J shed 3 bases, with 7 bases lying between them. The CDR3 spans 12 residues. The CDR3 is CAWSLGYYGYTF. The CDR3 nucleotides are TGTGCCTGGAGTCTTGGTTACTATGGCTACACCTTC.

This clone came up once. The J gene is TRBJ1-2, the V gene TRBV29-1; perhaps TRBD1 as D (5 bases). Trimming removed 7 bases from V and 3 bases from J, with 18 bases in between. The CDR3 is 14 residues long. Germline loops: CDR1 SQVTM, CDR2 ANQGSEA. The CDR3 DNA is TGCAGCGCCAGGGACCGTCGCAGGGACTATGGCTACACCTTC. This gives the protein CSARDRRRDYGYTF.

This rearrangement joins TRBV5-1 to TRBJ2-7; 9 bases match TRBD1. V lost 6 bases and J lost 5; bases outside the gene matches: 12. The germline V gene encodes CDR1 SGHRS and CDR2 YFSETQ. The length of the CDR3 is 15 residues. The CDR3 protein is CASKGSDRGDHEQYF. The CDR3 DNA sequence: TGCGCCAGCAAAGGGTCAGACAGGGGGGACCACGAGCAGTACTTC. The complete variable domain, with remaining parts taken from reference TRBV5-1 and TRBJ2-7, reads KAGVTQTPRYLIKTRGQQVTLSCSPISGHRSVSWYQQTPGQGLQFLFEYFSETQRNKGNFPGRFSGRQFSNSRSEMNVSTLELGDSALYLCASKGSDRGDHEQYFGPGTRLTVT.

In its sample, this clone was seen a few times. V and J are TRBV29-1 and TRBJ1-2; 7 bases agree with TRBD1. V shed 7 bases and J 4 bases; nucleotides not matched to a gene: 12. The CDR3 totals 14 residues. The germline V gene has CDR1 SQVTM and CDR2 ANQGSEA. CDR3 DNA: TGCAGCGCTGTCGGCCCCGGGACAGCCTATGGCTACACCTTC. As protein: CSAVGPGTAYGYTF.

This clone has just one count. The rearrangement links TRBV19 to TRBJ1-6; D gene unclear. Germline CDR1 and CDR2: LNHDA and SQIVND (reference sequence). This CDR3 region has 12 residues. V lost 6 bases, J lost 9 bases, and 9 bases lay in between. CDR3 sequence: CASSLAGSPLHF. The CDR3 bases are TGTGCCAGTAGCTTGGCGGGTTCACCCCTCCACTTT.

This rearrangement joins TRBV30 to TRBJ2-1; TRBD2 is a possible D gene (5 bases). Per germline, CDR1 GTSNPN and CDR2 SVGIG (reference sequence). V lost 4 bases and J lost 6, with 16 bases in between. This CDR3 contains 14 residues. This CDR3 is CAWMKGLPSNEQFF. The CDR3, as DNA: TGTGCCTGGATGAAAGGACTCCCGTCCAATGAGCAGTTCTTC.

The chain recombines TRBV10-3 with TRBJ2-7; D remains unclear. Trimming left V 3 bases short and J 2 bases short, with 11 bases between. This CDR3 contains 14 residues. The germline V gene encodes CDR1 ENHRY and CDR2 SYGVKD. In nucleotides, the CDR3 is TGTGCCATCAGTGAAAAAGAAACGACCTACGAGCAGTACTTC. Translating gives CAISEKETTYEQYF.

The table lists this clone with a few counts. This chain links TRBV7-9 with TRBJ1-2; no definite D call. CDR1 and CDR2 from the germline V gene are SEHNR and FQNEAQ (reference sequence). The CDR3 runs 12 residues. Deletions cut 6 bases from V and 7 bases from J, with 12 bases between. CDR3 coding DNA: TGTGCCAGCAGTAGAAGTGAGGGTGGCTACACCTTC. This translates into CASSRSEGGYTF.

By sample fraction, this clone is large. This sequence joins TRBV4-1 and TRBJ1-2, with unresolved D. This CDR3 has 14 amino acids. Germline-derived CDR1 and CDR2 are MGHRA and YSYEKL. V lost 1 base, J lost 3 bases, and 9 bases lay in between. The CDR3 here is CASSQGHHDYGYTF. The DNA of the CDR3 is TGCGCCAGCAGCCAAGGACACCACGACTATGGCTACACCTTC.

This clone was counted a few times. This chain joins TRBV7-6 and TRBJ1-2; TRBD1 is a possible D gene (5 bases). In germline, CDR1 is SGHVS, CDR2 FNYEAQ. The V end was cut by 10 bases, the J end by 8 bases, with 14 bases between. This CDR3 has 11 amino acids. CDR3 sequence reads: CATLGGFGYTF. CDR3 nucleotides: TGTGCCACACTCGGGGGTTTCGGCTACACCTTC.

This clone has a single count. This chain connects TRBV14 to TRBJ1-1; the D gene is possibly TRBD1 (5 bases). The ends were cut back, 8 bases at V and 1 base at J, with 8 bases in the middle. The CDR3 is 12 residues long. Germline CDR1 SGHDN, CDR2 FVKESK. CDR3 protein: CASGGGNTEAFF. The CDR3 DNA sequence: TGTGCCAGCGGGGGGGGGAACACTGAAGCTTTCTTT.